Shown below are 28 T cell receptor beta chains from a single sample sequenced in a study of shared clonotypes between healthy human individuals. Libraries were prepared by immunoSEQ multiplex PCR; TCRdb keeps only in-frame clonotypes and omits some of them. Found here are 800,000 to 1,200,000 clones, 75% to 85% of them singletons; the top ten hold 0.5% to 0.6%. The source material was memory CD4+ T cells from PBMCs. Subset described: CD45RA-negative fraction. Receptors were obtained from a man aged 18 to 29 in good health. Some clones in this sample may be carry-over from other donors' samples.

The chain uses TRBV7-9 and TRBJ1-5; 7 bases are shared with TRBD1. V shed 5 bases and J 0 bases; nucleotides not matched to a gene: 4. Germline-derived CDR1 and CDR2 are SEHNR and FQNEAQ (reference sequence). The CDR3 is 15 residues long. CDR3: CASSQTGNSNQPQHF. The CDR3 DNA reads TGTGCCAGCAGCCAGACAGGGAATAGCAATCAGCCCCAGCATTTT. The variable domain in full, completed from reference TRBV7-9 and TRBJ1-5, reads DTGVSQNPRHKITKRGQNVTFRCDPISEHNRLYWYRQTLGQGPEFLTYFQNEAQLEKSRLLSDRFSAERPKGSFSTLEIQRTEQGDSAMYLCASSQTGNSNQPQHFGDGTRLSIL.

This clone showed up just once. This chain's CDR3 is CASSPGPGSSDTQYF. The CDR3 bases are TGTGCCAGCAGCCCGGGACCTGGGTCTTCTGATACGCAGTATTTT. The genes are TRBV11-3 and TRBJ2-3; D tentatively fits TRBD1 or TRBD2 (5 bases each). This CDR3 comprises 15 residues. The V and J ends lost 5 bases and 6 bases respectively, with 18 bases between them. CDR1 SGHNT and CDR2 YENEEA come from the germline V gene.

This clone was observed a single time. Since a much larger clone is just one base distant, this may be a read error. The V gene is TRBV7-9, the J gene TRBJ2-3; D is uncertain. The CDR3 totals 12 residues. CDR1 is SEHNR, CDR2 FQNEAQ, per germline (reference sequence). The ends were cut back, 6 bases at V and 0 bases at J, with 4 bases in the middle. The CDR3 reads CASRTSTDTQYF. Here the CDR3 DNA reads TGTGCCAGCAGGACTAGCACAGATACGCAGTATTTT.

This chain uses TRBV28 with TRBJ2-1; TRBD1 matches at 8 bases. The CDR3 length is 16 residues. Germline CDR1 MDHEN, CDR2 SYDVKM. V dropped 7 bases and J dropped 0; count of bases not matched to a gene: 8. CDR3 nucleotide sequence: TGTGCCAGCAACTTCCGGACAGGGAGCTCCTACAATGAGCAGTTCTTC. It translates to CASNFRTGSSYNEQFF.

Notes on this clone: Other DNA sequences in the sample encode the same CDR3. This chain connects TRBV9 to TRBJ1-5; 8 bases are shared with TRBD1. This CDR3 is 15 amino acids long. Germline V lookup: CDR1 SGDLS, CDR2 YYNGEE. The trim removed 0 bases at V and 5 bases at J, leaving 4 bases unmatched. The DNA of the CDR3 is TGTGCCAGCAGCGTAGGAGACAGGGGACATCAGCCCCAGCATTTT. This codes for CASSVGDRGHQPQHF.

The chain joins TRBV18 to TRBJ2-7, with TRBD1 matching over 8 bases. CDR3 length equals 15 residues. Germline loops: CDR1 KGHSH, CDR2 LQKENI. V lost 3 bases, J lost 8 bases, and 12 bases stayed unmatched. The DNA of the CDR3 is TGTGCCAGCTCACCCGGACAGGGTTTAGCCGACAAGCAGTACTTC. Translated: CASSPGQGLADKQYF.

The chain employs TRBV4-1 and TRBJ2-5; 7 bases agree with TRBD2. V was clipped by 7 bases and J by 5 bases; unmatched bases: 16. In germline, CDR1 is MGHRA, CDR2 YSYEKL. The CDR3 consists of 16 residues. The CDR3: CASTPTGGFVEETQYF. In nucleotides, the CDR3 is TGCGCCAGCACGCCCACGGGGGGTTTCGTTGAGGAGACCCAGTACTTC.

The rearrangement links TRBV5-1 to TRBJ2-5; 12 nucleotides match TRBD2. This CDR3 is 15 amino acids long. Germline V gene data show CDR1 as SGHRS and CDR2 as YFSETQ. Trimming removed 3 bases from V and 4 bases from J; junction bases left unmatched: 4. CDR3 DNA sequence: TGCGCCAGCAGCTGGTTGGGACTAGCGGGAGAGACCCAGTACTTC. Residues: CASSWLGLAGETQYF.

CDR3 DNA sequence: TGTGCCAGCAGCTTAACAAGGGACAGGGGGCTTGAAAAACTGTTTTTT. Amino acids: CASSLTRDRGLEKLFF. The chain couples TRBV7-9 to TRBJ1-4; 12 bases agree with TRBD1. The V gene's germline CDR1 is SEHNR and CDR2 FQNEAQ (reference sequence). V trimming: 2 bases; J trimming: 7 bases; junction bases outside the gene matches: 5. The CDR3 totals 16 residues.

The V call is TRBV5-4, the J call TRBJ2-1; 14 bases are shared with TRBD2. Germline CDR1 reads SGHNT; CDR2 reads YYREEE (reference sequence). V was pared by 4 bases and J by 4 bases, with 4 bases of the junction left unmatched. This CDR3 is built from 16 residues. CDR3 in amino acids: CASSRGLAGAYNEQFF. In DNA, the CDR3 is TGTGCCAGCAGCCGGGGACTAGCGGGAGCGTACAATGAGCAGTTCTTC. Looking up the rest from reference TRBV5-4 and TRBJ2-1 gives the full variable domain: ETGVTQSPTHLIKTRGQQVTLRCSSQSGHNTVSWYQQALGQGPQFIFQYYREEENGRGNFPPRFSGLQFPNYSSELNVNALELDDSALYLCASSRGLAGAYNEQFFGPGTRLTVL.

This chain joins TRBV11-2 and TRBJ2-7; D may be TRBD2 (6 bases). This CDR3 has 15 amino acids. Germline V gene lookup returns CDR1 SGHAT and CDR2 FQNNGV. Trimming shortened V by 2 bases and J by 0 bases, and 11 bases separated the two germline ends. CDR3 amino acids: CASSLRLASSYEQYF. The CDR3 bases are TGTGCCAGCAGCTTACGGCTAGCGTCCTCCTACGAGCAGTACTTC.

The gene calls are TRBV2 and TRBJ2-7; weak D call: TRBD2 (5 bases). The germline V and J ends were trimmed by 4 bases and 7 bases, with 14 bases remaining between them. The CDR3 runs 13 residues. Looked up from germline, CDR1 is SNHLY and CDR2 is FYNNEI. The CDR3 loop is CASSADGPGEQYF. CDR3 nucleotides: TGTGCCAGCAGTGCGGACGGTCCGGGGGAGCAGTACTTC.

The chain has TRBV7-9 and TRBJ2-3; D ambiguous. The CDR3 covers 12 residues. V lost 2 bases to trimming and J lost 4 bases, with 4 bases between them. In germline, CDR1 is SEHNR, CDR2 FQNEAQ (reference sequence). The CDR3 is CASSLLPDTQYF. The CDR3, as DNA: TGTGCCAGCAGCTTACTGCCAGATACGCAGTATTTT.

This clone has just a few counts. The chain carries TRBV5-1 and TRBJ1-2; TRBD1 is a possible D gene (5 bases). V shed 5 bases and J shed 0 bases, with 11 bases lying between them. CDR3 size: 14 residues. From germline, CDR1 is SGHRS and CDR2 YFSETQ. The CDR3 DNA is TGCGCCAGCAGTGAAGGGACCTCTAACTATGGCTACACCTTC. Protein: CASSEGTSNYGYTF.

Comment on this clone: One base away lies a much larger clone, so this may be a sequencing read error. Other DNA sequences within the sample encode an identical CDR3. The chain is built from TRBV7-9 and TRBJ1-5; possibly TRBD1 for D (5 bases). The CDR3 is made up of 14 amino acids. Trimming stripped 5 bases from V and 2 bases from J, with 10 bases between. Germline CDR1 and CDR2: SEHNR and FQNEAQ (reference sequence). The CDR3 sequence is CASSPGGGNQPQHF. In DNA form, the CDR3 reads TGTGCCAGCAGCCCTGGGGGGGGCAATCAGCCCCAGCATTTT.

The chain carries TRBV5-1 and TRBJ2-2; tentatively, D is TRBD2 (6 bases). The V end was cut by 3 bases, the J end by 4 bases, with 16 bases between. From germline, CDR1 is SGHRS and CDR2 YFSETQ. This CDR3 has 16 residues. This CDR3 reads CASSYAGTRPTGELFF. CDR3 bases: TGCGCCAGCAGCTACGCGGGAACCCGACCCACCGGGGAGCTGTTTTTT.

This chain uses TRBV9 with TRBJ1-2; the match to TRBD1 covers 12 bases. The CDR3 is made up of 14 amino acids. After removal of 4 bases from V and 6 bases from J, the junction contained 4 bases not matched to a gene. Germline-derived CDR1 and CDR2 are SGDLS and YYNGEE. This CDR3 is CASSTRDRGHGYTF. The CDR3 nucleotides read TGTGCCAGCAGCACCCGGGACAGGGGGCATGGCTACACCTTC.

The rearrangement joins TRBV5-4 to TRBJ2-7, with TRBD2 matching 12 bases. J gave up 3 bases and V 4 bases, and 8 bases lay outside the gene matches. The CDR3 totals 16 residues. CDR1 SGHNT and CDR2 YYREEE come from the germline V gene (reference sequence). The CDR3 spells CASSTGLAGTLYEQYF. CDR3 DNA sequence: TGTGCCAGCAGCACCGGACTAGCGGGGACCCTCTACGAGCAGTACTTC.

As regards this clone: A read error is the likely source, as a far larger clone sits one nucleotide away. V usage is TRBV11-2 and J usage is TRBJ2-5; a possible D gene is TRBD2 (6 bases). Trimming cost V 5 bases and J 2 bases, with 9 bases left between them. The germline CDR1 and CDR2 sequences are SGHAT and FQNNGV. The CDR3 consists of 13 residues. The DNA of the CDR3 is TGTGCCAGCAGCCGGGGACTGCAAGAGACCCAGTACTTC. This codes for CASSRGLQETQYF.

Regarding this clone: Other nucleotide sequences in the sample specify the same CDR3. V gene TRBV9 combines with J gene TRBJ2-3; D is uncertain. Germline V gene sequence: CDR1 SGDLS, CDR2 YYNGEE. The CDR3 has 14 amino acids. The V end lost 0 bases, the J end lost 3 bases, and 8 bases lay between the germline ends. This CDR3 is CASSVASGTDTQYF. CDR3 nucleotides: TGTGCCAGCAGCGTAGCGAGTGGGACAGATACGCAGTATTTT.

V and J are TRBV7-2 and TRBJ2-7, with D uncertain. CDR1 is SGHTA and CDR2 is FQGNSA in the germline V gene. The CDR3 is 14 residues long. The V end lost 2 bases, the J end lost 3 bases, and 11 bases lay between the germline ends. The CDR3, as DNA: TGTGCCAGCAGCTTAAGAGACACCTTCTACGAGCAGTACTTC. It specifies CASSLRDTFYEQYF. Supplemented by reference TRBV7-2 and TRBJ2-7, the full variable domain reads GAGVSQSPSNKVTEKGKDVELRCDPISGHTALYWYRQSLGQGLEFLIYFQGNSAPDKSGLPSDRFSAERTGGSVSTLTIQRTQQEDSAVYLCASSLRDTFYEQYFGPGTRLTVT.

This clone was detected a few times. The chain combines TRBV7-2 with TRBJ2-5, with TRBD2 matching over 13 bases. The CDR3 is made up of 18 amino acids. V was pared by 4 bases and J by 3 bases, with 11 bases of the junction left unmatched. CDR1 is SGHTA and CDR2 is FQGNSA in the germline V gene. Here the CDR3 reads CASSSGITSGRAKETQYF. The CDR3, as DNA: TGTGCCAGCAGCTCCGGGATTACTAGCGGGAGGGCAAAAGAGACCCAGTACTTC.

The chain employs TRBV10-2 and TRBJ2-7; 9 bases match TRBD2. V was clipped by 4 bases and J by 1 base; unmatched bases: 5. Germline V gene lookup returns CDR1 WSHSY and CDR2 SAAADI. The CDR3 extends over 15 amino acids. The CDR3 bases are TGCGCCAGCAGTGGCGGCGGGAGGGGTTCCTACGAGCAGTACTTC. It specifies CASSGGGRGSYEQYF.

This clone was seen only once. The sample contains more than one DNA sequence encoding this CDR3. This chain links TRBV9 with TRBJ2-5; no definite D call. CDR1 and CDR2 from the germline V gene are SGDLS and YYNGEE. The CDR3 runs to 12 residues. Trimming took off 4 bases at V and 5 bases at J, with 9 bases between the two ends. CDR3 loop: CASSPHEETQYF. In nucleotides, the CDR3 is TGTGCCAGCAGCCCCCATGAGGAGACCCAGTACTTC.

This sequence joins TRBV21-1 and TRBJ1-1; the table's D call of TRBD1 was not tested on the DNA. TRBV21-1 is noted as a pseudogene. The CDR3 sequence is 12 residues long. Here the CDR3 DNA reads TGTGCCAGCAGCAAAGACCCGACAGTGACTTTCTTT. It yields the protein CASSKDPTVTFF.

The rearrangement joins TRBV9 to TRBJ2-5; D is ambiguous. The V and J ends lost 2 bases and 1 base respectively, with 6 bases between them. The CDR3 is 13 residues long. CDR1 is SGDLS and CDR2 is YYNGEE in the germline V gene. In DNA, the CDR3 is TGTGCCAGCAGCGTCCAGATCCAAGAGACCCAGTACTTC. Translating it yields CASSVQIQETQYF.

The chain couples TRBV7-9 to TRBJ1-4; 8 bases are a match to TRBD1. V dropped 5 bases and J dropped 6; count of bases not matched to a gene: 8. This CDR3 region has 15 residues. The germline V gene has CDR1 SEHNR and CDR2 FQNEAQ (reference sequence). CDR3 DNA: TGTGCCAGCAGCAGGAGACAGGGGAGCGATGAAAAACTGTTTTTT. This sequence encodes CASSRRQGSDEKLFF.

This rearrangement joins TRBV28 to TRBJ2-2; D remains ambiguous. The V gene's germline CDR1 is MDHEN and CDR2 SYDVKM. The CDR3 consists of 15 residues. V shed 6 bases and J shed 0 bases, with 11 bases lying between them. CDR3 residues: CASRQQVTNTGELFF. The DNA for the CDR3 is TGTGCCAGCAGGCAGCAGGTCACGAACACCGGGGAGCTGTTTTTT.